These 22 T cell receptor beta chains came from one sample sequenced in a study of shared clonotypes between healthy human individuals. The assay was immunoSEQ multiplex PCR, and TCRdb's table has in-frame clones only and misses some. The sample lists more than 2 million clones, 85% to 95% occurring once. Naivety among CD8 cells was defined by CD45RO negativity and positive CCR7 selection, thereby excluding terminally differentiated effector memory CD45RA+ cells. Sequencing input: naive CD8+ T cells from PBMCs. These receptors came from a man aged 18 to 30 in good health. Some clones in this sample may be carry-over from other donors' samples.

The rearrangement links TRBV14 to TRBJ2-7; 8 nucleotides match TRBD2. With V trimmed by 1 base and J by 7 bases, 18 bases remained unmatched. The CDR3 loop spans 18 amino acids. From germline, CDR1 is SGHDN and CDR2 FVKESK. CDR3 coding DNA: TGTGCCAGCAGCCAAGTCATACGGTCTAGCGGGCGATCCATGGAGCAGTACTTC. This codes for CASSQVIRSSGRSMEQYF.

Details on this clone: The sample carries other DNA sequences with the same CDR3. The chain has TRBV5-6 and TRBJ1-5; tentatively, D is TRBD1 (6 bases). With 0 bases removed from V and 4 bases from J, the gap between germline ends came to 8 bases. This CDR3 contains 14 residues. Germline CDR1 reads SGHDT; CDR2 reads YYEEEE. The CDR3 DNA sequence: TGTGCCAGCAGCTTGGGGACAGAAAATCAGCCCCAGCATTTT. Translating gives CASSLGTENQPQHF.

The CDR3 region has the DNA TGTGCCAGCGACGGACAGGGTGGTGGAGAGCAGTACTTC. Translation: CASDGQGGGEQYF. The chain links TRBV6-5 to TRBJ2-7; 8 bases align to TRBD1. V was clipped by 8 bases and J by 7 bases; unmatched bases: 10. Germline values: CDR1 MNHEY, CDR2 SVGAGI. The CDR3 sequence is 13 residues long.

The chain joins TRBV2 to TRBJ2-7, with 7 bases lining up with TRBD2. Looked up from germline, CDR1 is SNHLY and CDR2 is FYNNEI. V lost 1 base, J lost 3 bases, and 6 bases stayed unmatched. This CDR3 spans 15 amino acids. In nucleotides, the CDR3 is TGTGCCAGCAGTGAAGGGGAGGGTTTGATCTACGAGCAGTACTTC. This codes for CASSEGEGLIYEQYF.

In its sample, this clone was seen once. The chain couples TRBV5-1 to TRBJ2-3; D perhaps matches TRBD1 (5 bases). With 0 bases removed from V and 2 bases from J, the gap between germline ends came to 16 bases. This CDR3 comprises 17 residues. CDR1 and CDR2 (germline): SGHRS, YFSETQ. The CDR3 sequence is CASSLGADMANTDTQYF. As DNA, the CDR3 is TGCGCCAGCAGCTTGGGGGCGGACATGGCTAACACAGATACGCAGTATTTT.

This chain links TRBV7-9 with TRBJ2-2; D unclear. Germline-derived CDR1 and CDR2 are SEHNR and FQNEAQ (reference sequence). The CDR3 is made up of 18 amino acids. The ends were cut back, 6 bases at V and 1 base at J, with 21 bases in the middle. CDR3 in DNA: TGTGCCAGCAGACCCCCTGGTTCTAGATATGAGAACACCGGGGAGCTGTTTTTT. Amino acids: CASRPPGSRYENTGELFF.

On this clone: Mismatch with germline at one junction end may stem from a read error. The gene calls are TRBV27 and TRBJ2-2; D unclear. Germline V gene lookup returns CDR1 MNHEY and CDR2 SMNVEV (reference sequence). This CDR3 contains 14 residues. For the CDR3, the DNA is TGTGCCACCAGTTTGTGGGTGGCCACCGGGGAGCTGTTTTTT. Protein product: CATSLWVATGELFF.

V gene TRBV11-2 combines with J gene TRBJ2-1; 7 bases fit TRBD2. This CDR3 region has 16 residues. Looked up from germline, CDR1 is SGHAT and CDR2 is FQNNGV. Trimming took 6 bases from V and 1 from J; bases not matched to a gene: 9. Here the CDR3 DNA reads TGTGCCAGCAGACCGTCTTGGCGGGAGTCCTACAATGAGCAGTTCTTC. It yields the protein CASRPSWRESYNEQFF.

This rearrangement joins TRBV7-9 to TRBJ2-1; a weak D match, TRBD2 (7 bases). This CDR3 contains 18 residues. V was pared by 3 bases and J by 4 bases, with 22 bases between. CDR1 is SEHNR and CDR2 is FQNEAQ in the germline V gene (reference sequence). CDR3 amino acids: CASSFGGSREKWYNEQFF. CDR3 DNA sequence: TGTGCCAGCAGCTTCGGGGGCTCGCGGGAGAAGTGGTACAATGAGCAGTTCTTC.

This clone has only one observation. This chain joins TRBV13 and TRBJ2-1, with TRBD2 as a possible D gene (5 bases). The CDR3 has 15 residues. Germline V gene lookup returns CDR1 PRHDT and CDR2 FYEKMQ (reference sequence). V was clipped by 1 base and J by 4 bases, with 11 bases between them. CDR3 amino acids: CASSLERAVYNEQFF. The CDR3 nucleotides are TGTGCCAGCAGCTTAGAGAGGGCAGTTTACAATGAGCAGTTCTTC.

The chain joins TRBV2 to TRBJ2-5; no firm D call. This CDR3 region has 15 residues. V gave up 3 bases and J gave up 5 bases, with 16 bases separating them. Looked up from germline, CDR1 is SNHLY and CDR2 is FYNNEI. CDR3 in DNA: TGTGCCAGCAGTGATAGGGATCGTACGGGTGAGACCCAGTACTTC. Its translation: CASSDRDRTGETQYF.

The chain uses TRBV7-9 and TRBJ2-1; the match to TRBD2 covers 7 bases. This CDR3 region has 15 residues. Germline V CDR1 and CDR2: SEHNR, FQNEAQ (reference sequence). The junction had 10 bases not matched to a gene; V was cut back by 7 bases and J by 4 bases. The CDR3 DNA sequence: TGTGCCAGCATTTCGCCAGCGGGGCAATACAATGAGCAGTTCTTC. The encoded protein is CASISPAGQYNEQFF. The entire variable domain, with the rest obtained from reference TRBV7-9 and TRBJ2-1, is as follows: DTGVSQNPRHKITKRGQNVTFRCDPISEHNRLYWYRQTLGQGPEFLTYFQNEAQLEKSRLLSDRFSAERPKGSFSTLEIQRTEQGDSAMYLCASISPAGQYNEQFFGPGTRLTVL.

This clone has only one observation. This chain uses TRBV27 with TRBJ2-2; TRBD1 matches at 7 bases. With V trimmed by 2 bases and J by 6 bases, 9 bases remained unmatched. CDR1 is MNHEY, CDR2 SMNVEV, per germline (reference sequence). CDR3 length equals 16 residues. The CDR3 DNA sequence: TGTGCCAGCAGTTTAAGAACCCCGACAGGGCCCGGGGAGCTGTTTTTT. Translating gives CASSLRTPTGPGELFF.

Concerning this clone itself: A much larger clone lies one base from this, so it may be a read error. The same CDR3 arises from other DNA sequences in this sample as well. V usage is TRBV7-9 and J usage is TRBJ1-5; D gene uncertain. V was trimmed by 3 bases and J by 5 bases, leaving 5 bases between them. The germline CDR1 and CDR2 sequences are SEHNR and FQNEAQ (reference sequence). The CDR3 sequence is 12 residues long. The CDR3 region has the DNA TGTGCCAGCAGCTTGGGCGATCAGCCCCAGCATTTT. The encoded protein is CASSLGDQPQHF.

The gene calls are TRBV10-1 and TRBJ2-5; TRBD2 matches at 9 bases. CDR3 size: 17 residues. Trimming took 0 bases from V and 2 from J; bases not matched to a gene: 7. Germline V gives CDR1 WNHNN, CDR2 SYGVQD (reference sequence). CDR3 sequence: CASSESPGLAGQETQYF. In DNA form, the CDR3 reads TGCGCCAGCAGTGAGTCGCCGGGGCTAGCGGGACAAGAGACCCAGTACTTC.

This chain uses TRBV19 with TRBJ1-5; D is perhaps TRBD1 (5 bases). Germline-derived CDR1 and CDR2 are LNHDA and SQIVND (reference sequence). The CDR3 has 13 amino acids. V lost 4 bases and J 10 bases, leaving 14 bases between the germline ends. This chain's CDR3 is CASSRGLGIPQHF. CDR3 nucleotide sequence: TGTGCCAGTAGTAGGGGACTGGGGATTCCCCAGCATTTT.

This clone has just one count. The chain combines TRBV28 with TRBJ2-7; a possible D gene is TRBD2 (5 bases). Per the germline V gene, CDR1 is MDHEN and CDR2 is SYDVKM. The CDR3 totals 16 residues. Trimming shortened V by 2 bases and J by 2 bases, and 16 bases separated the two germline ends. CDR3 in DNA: TGTGCCAGCAGTTTAGATTACCGCGAGGGCGCCTACGAGCAGTACTTC. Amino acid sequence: CASSLDYREGAYEQYF. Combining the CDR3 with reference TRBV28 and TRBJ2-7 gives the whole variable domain DVKVTQSSRYLVKRTGEKVFLECVQDMDHENMFWYRQDPGLGLRLIYFSYDVKMKEKGDIPEGYSVSREKKERFSLILESASTNQTSMYLCASSLDYREGAYEQYFGPGTRLTVT.

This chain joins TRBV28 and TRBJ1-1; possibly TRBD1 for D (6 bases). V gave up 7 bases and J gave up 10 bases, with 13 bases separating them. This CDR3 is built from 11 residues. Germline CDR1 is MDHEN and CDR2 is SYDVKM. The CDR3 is CASTTTGTAFF. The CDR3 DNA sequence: TGTGCCAGCACCACTACAGGGACAGCTTTCTTT.

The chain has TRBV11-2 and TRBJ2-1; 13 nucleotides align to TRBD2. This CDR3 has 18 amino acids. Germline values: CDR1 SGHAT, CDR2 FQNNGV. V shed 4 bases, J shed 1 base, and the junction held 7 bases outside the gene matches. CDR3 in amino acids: CASSSRTSGRPSYNEQFF. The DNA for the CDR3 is TGTGCCAGCAGCTCCCGGACTAGCGGGAGACCATCCTACAATGAGCAGTTCTTC.

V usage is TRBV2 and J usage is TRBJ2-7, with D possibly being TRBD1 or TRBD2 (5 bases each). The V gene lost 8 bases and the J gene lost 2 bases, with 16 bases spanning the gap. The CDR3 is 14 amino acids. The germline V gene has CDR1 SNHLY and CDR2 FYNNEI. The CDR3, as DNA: TGTGCCAGCTTTGAACAGGTCGGGGCCTACGAGCAGTACTTC. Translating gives CASFEQVGAYEQYF.

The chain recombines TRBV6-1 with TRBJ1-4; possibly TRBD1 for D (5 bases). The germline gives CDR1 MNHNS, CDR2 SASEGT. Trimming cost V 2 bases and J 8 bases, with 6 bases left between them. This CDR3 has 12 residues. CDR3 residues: CASSEQGEKLFF. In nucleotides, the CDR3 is TGTGCCAGCAGTGAACAGGGAGAAAAACTGTTTTTT.

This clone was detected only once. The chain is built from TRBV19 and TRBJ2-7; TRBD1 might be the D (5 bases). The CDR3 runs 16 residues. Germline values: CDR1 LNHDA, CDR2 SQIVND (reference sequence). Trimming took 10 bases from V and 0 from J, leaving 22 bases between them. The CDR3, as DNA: TGTGCCACCTCCTCTCCGGCCTGGGGCGGCTCCTACGAGCAGTACTTC. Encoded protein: CATSSPAWGGSYEQYF.